This entry lists 22 T cell receptor beta chains sequenced from one sample in a study of blood T cell repertoires in COVID-19. This table comes from immunoSEQ multiplex PCR, and its TCRdb copy is limited to in-frame clones, with some not included. The repertoire has about 260,000 clones, roughly 90% of them found once; the top ten carry around 11%. The sample consisted of peripheral blood. These TCRs come from a woman younger than 45 with COVID-19, enrolled during active disease.

The V gene is TRBV4-3, the J gene TRBJ2-2; a possible D gene is TRBD1 (5 bases). With 3 bases removed from V and 1 base from J, the gap between germline ends came to 12 bases. The germline V gene has CDR1 LGHNA and CDR2 YSLEER. The CDR3 totals 16 residues. The CDR3 coding sequence is TGCGCCAGCAGCCATGTCAGGGATTTGAACACCGGGGAGCTGTTTTTT. Protein product: CASSHVRDLNTGELFF.

The chain uses TRBV7-9 and TRBJ2-3, with D perhaps matching TRBD2 (5 bases). Germline lookup yields CDR1 SEHNR and CDR2 FQNEAQ (reference sequence). Trimming pared 2 bases from V and 2 bases from J, leaving 11 bases between. This CDR3 has 15 residues. The CDR3 DNA follows: TGTGCCAGCAGCTTAAAAAGGACTCACACAGATACGCAGTATTTT. It codes for CASSLKRTHTDTQYF.

This rearrangement joins TRBV4-3 to TRBJ2-7, with 8 bases lining up with TRBD2. This CDR3 region has 16 residues. Germline lookup yields CDR1 LGHNA and CDR2 YSLEER. V shed 1 base and J 0 bases; nucleotides not matched to a gene: 5. CDR3 in amino acids: CASSQGTSGISYEQYF. The CDR3 DNA reads as TGCGCCAGCAGCCAAGGAACTAGCGGAATCTCCTACGAGCAGTACTTC.

The V call is TRBV2, the J call TRBJ2-1, with D possibly being TRBD2 (6 bases). Germline V gene sequence: CDR1 SNHLY, CDR2 FYNNEI. The V end lost 3 bases, the J end lost 7 bases, and 16 bases lay between the germline ends. The CDR3 sequence is 15 residues long. This CDR3 is CASSDSGLARNEQFF. The CDR3 DNA sequence: TGTGCCAGCAGTGACTCGGGGCTAGCGCGTAATGAGCAGTTCTTC. The whole variable domain, filled in from reference TRBV2 and TRBJ2-1, reads EPEVTQTPSHQVTQMGQEVILRCVPISNHLYFYWYRQILGQKVEFLVSFYNNEISEKSEIFDDQFSVERPDGSNFTLKIRSTKLEDSAMYFCASSDSGLARNEQFFGPGTRLTVL.

This chain uses TRBV11-2 with TRBJ2-1; TRBD2 agrees at 10 bases. The junction had 3 bases not matched to a gene; V was cut back by 1 base and J by 3 bases. This CDR3 region has 16 residues. Germline-derived CDR1 and CDR2 are SGHAT and FQNNGV. DNA for the CDR3: TGTGCCAGCAGCTTAGTTCCTAGCGGGAGCTACAATGAGCAGTTCTTC. Translating gives CASSLVPSGSYNEQFF.

This clone was recorded only once. This chain connects TRBV5-8 to TRBJ2-3; 7 bases fit TRBD2. In germline, CDR1 is SGHTS, CDR2 YDEGEE. This CDR3 region has 15 residues. J lost 3 bases, V lost 0 bases, and 4 bases had no gene match. The CDR3 coding sequence is TGTGCCAGCAGCTTGGGGACGGGAGGAACAGATACGCAGTATTTT. Its protein product is CASSLGTGGTDTQYF.

This clone was recorded once. Different DNA sequences within this sample yield the same CDR3. This sequence joins TRBV6-2 or TRBV6-3 and TRBJ1-5, with 8 positions matching TRBD1. The CDR3 is made up of 15 amino acids. Germline CDR1 is MNHEY and CDR2 is SVGEGT. With 4 bases clipped from V and 2 bases from J, the junction kept 4 bases outside the gene matches. The CDR3: CASSSGGAGNQPQHF. The CDR3 DNA reads TGTGCCAGCAGTTCAGGGGGCGCGGGCAATCAGCCCCAGCATTTT.

The genes are TRBV28 and TRBJ2-3, with TRBD2 matching over 8 bases. The CDR3 sequence is 15 residues long. With V trimmed by 4 bases and J by 4 bases, 7 bases remained unmatched. Germline V gene lookup returns CDR1 MDHEN and CDR2 SYDVKM. For the CDR3, the DNA is TGTGCCAGCAGTTACTCAGCGGGAGATGCAGATACGCAGTATTTT. Translating it yields CASSYSAGDADTQYF. The variable domain in full, with the rest retrieved from reference TRBV28 and TRBJ2-3, is DVKVTQSSRYLVKRTGEKVFLECVQDMDHENMFWYRQDPGLGLRLIYFSYDVKMKEKGDIPEGYSVSREKKERFSLILESASTNQTSMYLCASSYSAGDADTQYFGPGTRLTVL.

V is TRBV24-1 and J is TRBJ1-2, with D hard to call. Trimming removed 0 bases at V and 9 bases at J, with 10 bases between. Germline V CDR1 and CDR2: KGHDR, SFDVKD. The CDR3 contains 13 residues. The CDR3, as DNA: TGTGCCACCAGTGATTTGAATCATGGCCGCTACACCTTC. It codes for CATSDLNHGRYTF.

The chain joins TRBV7-2 to TRBJ2-3; 9 bases are shared with TRBD1. Trimming cost V 1 base and J 4 bases; bases outside gene matches: 3. CDR1 and CDR2 from the germline V gene are SGHTA and FQGNSA. The CDR3 spans 15 residues. CDR3 DNA: TGTGCCAGCAGCTTAGGGGGACAGGGAGCAGATACGCAGTATTTT. This translates into CASSLGGQGADTQYF.

V usage is TRBV19 and J usage is TRBJ1-1; tentative D call: TRBD1 (5 bases). Trimming took off 3 bases at V and 6 bases at J, with 11 bases between the two ends. This CDR3 comprises 13 residues. Per germline, CDR1 LNHDA and CDR2 SQIVND (reference sequence). CDR3 sequence: CASSIARDSEAFF. As DNA, the CDR3 is TGTGCCAGTAGTATTGCCAGGGACTCTGAAGCTTTCTTT.

The V and J genes are TRBV29-1 and TRBJ1-2; 10 bases map to TRBD1. V dropped 3 bases and J dropped 2; count of bases not matched to a gene: 3. The CDR3 length is 14 residues. CDR1 and CDR2 (germline): SQVTM, ANQGSEA. In DNA form, the CDR3 reads TGCAGCGTTGAGGGACAGGGGACGAACTATGGCTACACCTTC. It encodes CSVEGQGTNYGYTF.

CDR3 sequence reads: CASSAYLSSYNEQFF. CDR3 coding DNA: TGTGCCAGCAGCGCATACTTAAGCTCCTACAATGAGCAGTTCTTC. The J gene is TRBJ2-1, the V gene TRBV7-2, with unresolved D. CDR3 length equals 15 residues. The V gene lost 5 bases and the J gene lost 0 bases, with 11 bases spanning the gap. Germline CDR1 SGHTA, CDR2 FQGNSA.

The chain combines TRBV2 with TRBJ2-5, with 7 bases matching TRBD1. V shed 11 bases and J 2 bases; nucleotides not matched to a gene: 8. Germline values: CDR1 SNHLY, CDR2 FYNNEI. The CDR3 is 13 residues long. The CDR3 protein is CASHRDRQETQYF. CDR3 sequence (DNA): TGTGCCTCTCACCGGGACAGACAAGAGACCCAGTACTTC.

The chain recombines TRBV19 with TRBJ2-2; TRBD1 aligns across 10 bases. The CDR3 has 15 residues. The ends lost 4 bases at V and 6 bases at J; junction bases unmatched: 5. Germline CDR1 LNHDA, CDR2 SQIVND (reference sequence). CDR3 amino acids: CASSTAGTGAGELFF. In DNA, the CDR3 is TGTGCCAGTAGTACAGCCGGGACAGGGGCCGGGGAGCTGTTTTTT. Complete variable domain (other parts from reference TRBV19 and TRBJ2-2): DGGITQSPKYLFRKEGQNVTLSCEQNLNHDAMYWYRQDPGQGLRLIYYSQIVNDFQKGDIAEGYSVSREKKESFPLTVTSAQKNPTAFYLCASSTAGTGAGELFFGEGSRLTVL.

The CDR3 reads CASSSPTSGMREQYF. CDR3 sequence (DNA): TGTGCCAGCAGCTCCCCGACTAGCGGGATGCGGGAGCAGTACTTC. The V call is TRBV9, the J call TRBJ2-7; 11 bases are a match to TRBD2. Germline V gene sequence: CDR1 SGDLS, CDR2 YYNGEE. The length of the CDR3 is 15 residues. V dropped 4 bases and J dropped 7; count of bases not matched to a gene: 10.

V and J are TRBV24-1 and TRBJ2-1; TRBD2 matches 10 bases. The V segment lost 2 bases and the J segment 7 bases; nucleotides outside the gene matches: 4. This CDR3 region has 15 residues. The germline V gene has CDR1 KGHDR and CDR2 SFDVKD. In DNA form, the CDR3 reads TGTGCCACCAGTGATTCCGGACTAGCGGCGAATGAGCAGTTCTTC. This translates into CATSDSGLAANEQFF.

The gene calls are TRBV6-4 and TRBJ1-4; 7 nucleotides align to TRBD1. Per germline, CDR1 MRHNA and CDR2 SNTAGT. V lost 0 bases, J lost 8 bases, and 6 bases stayed unmatched. The CDR3 contains 15 residues. The CDR3 spells CASSDSQDRSEKLFF. CDR3 DNA sequence: TGTGCCAGCAGTGACTCTCAGGACAGGTCGGAAAAACTGTTTTTT.

V and J are TRBV10-3 and TRBJ1-4; TRBD1 is a possible D gene (6 bases). CDR1 ENHRY and CDR2 SYGVKD come from the germline V gene. CDR3 length equals 15 residues. Trimming shortened V by 4 bases and J by 4 bases, and 13 bases separated the two germline ends. CDR3 loop: CAISGGDRSNEKLFF. The CDR3 region has the DNA TGTGCCATCAGTGGGGGAGACAGGAGTAATGAAAAACTGTTTTTT.

Details on this clone: Other DNA sequences within the sample encode an identical CDR3. The chain is built from TRBV28 and TRBJ1-5; no reliable D call. The CDR3 has 11 amino acids. Germline V CDR1 and CDR2: MDHEN, SYDVKM. V was shortened by 5 bases and J by 9 bases, with 8 bases between the two germline ends. The CDR3: CASSPRGPQHF. CDR3 DNA: TGTGCCAGCAGTCCCCGGGGGCCCCAGCATTTT.

The rearrangement joins TRBV30 to TRBJ2-6, with 9 positions matching TRBD1. Germline V gives CDR1 GTSNPN, CDR2 SVGIG (reference sequence). The trim removed 2 bases at V and 0 bases at J, leaving 5 bases unmatched. The CDR3 spans 17 residues. This chain's CDR3 is CAWSRDRVLSGANVLTF. The CDR3 DNA is TGTGCCTGGAGTAGGGACAGGGTTCTCTCTGGGGCCAACGTCCTGACTTTC.

The V and J genes are TRBV12-2 and TRBJ2-4; TRBD1, the D gene given by the table, was not confirmed from the DNA. TRBV12-2 is recorded as a pseudogene. The CDR3 extends over 16 amino acids. This CDR3 reads CASLTSLGDTENIQYF. The CDR3 nucleotides are TGTGCAAGTCTCACAAGTCTGGGGGACACCGAAAACATTCAGTACTTC.